These 3 T cell receptor beta chains were all obtained from the same sample, sequenced in a study of blood T cell repertoires in COVID-19. Some clones are missing from TCRdb's copy, which holds only in-frame ones; the method was immunoSEQ multiplex PCR. The sample lists roughly 60,000 clones; around nine tenths were seen once. The sequencing input was peripheral blood. The receptors were gathered from a human donor in a cohort sampled during active COVID-19.

Details on this clone: An end of the junction differs from the germline gene, which may be a read error. The J gene is TRBJ2-6, the V gene TRBV5-4; perhaps TRBD2 as D (6 bases). Germline CDR1 SGHNT, CDR2 YYREEE (reference sequence). The CDR3 extends over 16 amino acids. The CDR3 DNA sequence: TGTGCCAGCAGTTTGGGACTCTTTACTGGGGCCAACGTCCTGACTTTC. It translates to CASSLGLFTGANVLTF. The full variable domain, rest sourced from reference TRBV5-4 and TRBJ2-6, is ETGVTQSPTHLIKTRGQQVTLRCSSQSGHNTVSWYQQALGQGPQFIFQYYREEENGRGNFPPRFSGLQFPNYSSELNVNALELDDSALYLCASSLGLFTGANVLTFGAGSRLTVL.

The J gene is TRBJ2-3, the V gene TRBV5-4, with TRBD1 as a possible D gene (5 bases). This CDR3 region has 15 residues. The germline V and J ends were trimmed by 2 bases and 6 bases, with 16 bases remaining between them. Germline CDR1 and CDR2: SGHNT and YYREEE (reference sequence). The CDR3 nucleotides are TGTGCCAGCAGCTTAGCAGGCAAGGCAGGGGATACGCAGTATTTT. Translating gives CASSLAGKAGDTQYF.

J is TRBJ2-7 and V is TRBV4-1; a weak D match, TRBD2 (6 bases). The CDR3 spans 18 residues. Germline V gene lookup returns CDR1 MGHRA and CDR2 YSYEKL. V lost 2 bases to trimming and J lost 0 bases, with 20 bases between them. CDR3 amino acids: CASSQLSVGGHRSYEQYF. The CDR3 coding sequence is TGCGCCAGCAGCCAATTATCGGTAGGAGGGCACCGCTCCTACGAGCAGTACTTC.